Sequencing of this T cell receptor (beta chain) was carried out in a study of blood T cell repertoires in COVID-19. Original processing methods: Quantification of nucleated cells was approximated via reference gene primer amplification. The repertoire was sequenced with immunoSEQ multiplex PCR; TCRdb's copy has only in-frame clones and lacks some. V and J calls and clone size come straight from that table; D and trimming were deduced from the DNA. The data show about 230,000 clones, with 87% seen just once and approximately 12% held by the top ten. Germline V CDR1 and CDR2: SGHTA, FQGTGA. The CDR3 spans 16 residues. Trimming left V 2 bases short and J 2 bases short, with 16 bases between.

V is TRBV7-3 and J is TRBJ2-7; D possibly corresponds to TRBD2 (6 bases). This TCR derives from a woman younger than 35 who had recovered from COVID-19. Material: peripheral blood. CDR3 DNA: TGTGCCAGCAGCTTAGCCGTTGGGGGGTTACCCTACGAGCAGTACTTC. Residues: CASSLAVGGLPYEQYF.